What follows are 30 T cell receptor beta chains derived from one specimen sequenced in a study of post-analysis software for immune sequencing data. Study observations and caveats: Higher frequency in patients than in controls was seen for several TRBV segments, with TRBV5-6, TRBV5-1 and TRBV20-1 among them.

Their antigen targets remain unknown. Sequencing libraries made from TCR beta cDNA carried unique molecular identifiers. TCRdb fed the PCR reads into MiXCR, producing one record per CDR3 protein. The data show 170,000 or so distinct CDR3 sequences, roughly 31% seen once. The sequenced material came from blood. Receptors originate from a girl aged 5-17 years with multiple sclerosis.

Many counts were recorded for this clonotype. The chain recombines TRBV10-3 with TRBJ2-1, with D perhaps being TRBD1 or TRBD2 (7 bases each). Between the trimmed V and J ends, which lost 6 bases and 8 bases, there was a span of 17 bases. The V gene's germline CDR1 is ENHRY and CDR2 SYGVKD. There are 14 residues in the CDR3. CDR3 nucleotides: TGTGCCATCAGCCCGACAGGGAGGGAAGATGAGCAGTTCTTC. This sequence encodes CAISPTGREDEQFF.

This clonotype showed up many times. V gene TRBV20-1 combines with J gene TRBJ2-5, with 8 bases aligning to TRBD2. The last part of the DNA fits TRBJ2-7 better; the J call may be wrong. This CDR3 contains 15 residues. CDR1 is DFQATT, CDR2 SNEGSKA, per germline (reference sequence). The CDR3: CSARVAREGRPEQYF. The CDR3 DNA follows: TGCAGTGCTAGAGTGGCCCGGGAGGGCCGACCCGAGCAGTACTTC.

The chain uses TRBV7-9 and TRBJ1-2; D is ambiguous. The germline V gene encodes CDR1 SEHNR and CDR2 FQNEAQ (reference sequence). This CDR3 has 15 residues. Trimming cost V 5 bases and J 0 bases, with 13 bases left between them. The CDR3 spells CASSDMDGSNYGYTF. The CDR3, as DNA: TGTGCCAGCAGCGATATGGACGGATCTAACTATGGCTACACCTTC.

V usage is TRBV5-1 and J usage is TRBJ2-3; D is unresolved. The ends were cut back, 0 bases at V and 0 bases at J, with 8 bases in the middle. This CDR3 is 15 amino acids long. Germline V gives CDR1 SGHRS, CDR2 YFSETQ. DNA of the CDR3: TGCGCCAGCAGCTTGGAGCGAACTAGCACAGATACGCAGTATTTT. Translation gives CASSLERTSTDTQYF.

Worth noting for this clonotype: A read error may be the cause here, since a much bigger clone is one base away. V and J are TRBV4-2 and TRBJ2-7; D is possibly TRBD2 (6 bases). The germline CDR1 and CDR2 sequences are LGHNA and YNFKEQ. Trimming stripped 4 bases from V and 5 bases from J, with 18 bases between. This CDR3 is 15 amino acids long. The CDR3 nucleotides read TGTGCCAGCAGCCCTGTGTGGGGCGGGATGAACGAGCAGTACTTC. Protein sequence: CASSPVWGGMNEQYF.

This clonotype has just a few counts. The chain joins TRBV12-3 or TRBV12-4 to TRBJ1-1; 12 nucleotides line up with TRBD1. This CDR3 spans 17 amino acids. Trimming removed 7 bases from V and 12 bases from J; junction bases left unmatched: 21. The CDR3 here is CASTFQAGDRGQGESFF. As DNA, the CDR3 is TGTGCCAGCACCTTCCAGGCCGGGGACAGGGGGCAGGGAGAATCTTTCTTT.

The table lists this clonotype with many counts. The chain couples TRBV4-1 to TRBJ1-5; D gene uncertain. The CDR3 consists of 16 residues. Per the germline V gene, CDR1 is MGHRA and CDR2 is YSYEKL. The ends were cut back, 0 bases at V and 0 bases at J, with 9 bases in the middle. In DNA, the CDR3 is TGCGCCAGCAGCCAAGAGACTAAGCCTAGCAATCAGCCCCAGCATTTT. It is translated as CASSQETKPSNQPQHF.

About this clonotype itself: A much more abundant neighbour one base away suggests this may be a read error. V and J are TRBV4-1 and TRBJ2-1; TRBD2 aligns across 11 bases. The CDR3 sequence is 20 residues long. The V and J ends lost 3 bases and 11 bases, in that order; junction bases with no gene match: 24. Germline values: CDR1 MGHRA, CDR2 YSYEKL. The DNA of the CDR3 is TGCGCCAGCAGCCAGTTCATGACTAGCGGGGCCCCAGGCCGTTCAAAGAAGCAGTTCTTC. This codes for CASSQFMTSGAPGRSKKQFF.

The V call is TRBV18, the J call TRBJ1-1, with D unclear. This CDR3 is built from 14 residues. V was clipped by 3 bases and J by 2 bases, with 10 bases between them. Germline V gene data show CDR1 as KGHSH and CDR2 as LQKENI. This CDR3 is CASSPIGTNTEAFF. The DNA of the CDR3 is TGTGCCAGCTCACCGATAGGAACAAACACTGAAGCTTTCTTT.

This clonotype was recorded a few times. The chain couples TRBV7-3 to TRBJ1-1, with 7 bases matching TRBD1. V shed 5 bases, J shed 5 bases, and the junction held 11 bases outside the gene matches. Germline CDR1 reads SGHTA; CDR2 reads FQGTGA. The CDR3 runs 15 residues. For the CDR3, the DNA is TGTGCCAGCAGCGTACAGGGACAGTGGGAAACTGAAGCTTTCTTT. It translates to CASSVQGQWETEAFF.

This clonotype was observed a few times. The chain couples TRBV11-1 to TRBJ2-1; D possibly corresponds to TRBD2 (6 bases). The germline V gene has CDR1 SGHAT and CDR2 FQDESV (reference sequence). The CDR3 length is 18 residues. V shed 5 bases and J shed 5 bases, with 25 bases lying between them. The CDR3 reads CASSVLASEIWVDNEQFF. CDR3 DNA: TGTGCCAGCAGCGTGCTAGCGTCTGAAATCTGGGTCGACAATGAGCAGTTCTTC.

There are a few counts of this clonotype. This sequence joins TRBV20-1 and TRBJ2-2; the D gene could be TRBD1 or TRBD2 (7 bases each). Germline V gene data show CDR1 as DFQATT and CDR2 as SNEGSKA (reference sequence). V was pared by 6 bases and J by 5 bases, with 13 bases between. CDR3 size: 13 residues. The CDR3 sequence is CSARQGGTGELFF. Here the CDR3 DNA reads TGCAGTGCCCGACAGGGAGGGACCGGGGAGCTGTTTTTT.

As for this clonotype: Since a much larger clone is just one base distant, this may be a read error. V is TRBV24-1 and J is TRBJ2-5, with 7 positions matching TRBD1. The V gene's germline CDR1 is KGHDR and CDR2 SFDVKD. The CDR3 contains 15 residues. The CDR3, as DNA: TGTGCCACCAGTGACCCGACAGGGACCCAAGGGACCCAGTACTTC. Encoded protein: CATSDPTGTQGTQYF.

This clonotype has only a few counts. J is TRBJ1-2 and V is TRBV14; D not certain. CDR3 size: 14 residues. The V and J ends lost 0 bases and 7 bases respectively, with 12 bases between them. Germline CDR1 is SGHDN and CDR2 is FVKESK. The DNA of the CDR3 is TGTGCCAGCAGCCAAGATCGTAAGGGTGGTGGCTACACCTTC. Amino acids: CASSQDRKGGGYTF.

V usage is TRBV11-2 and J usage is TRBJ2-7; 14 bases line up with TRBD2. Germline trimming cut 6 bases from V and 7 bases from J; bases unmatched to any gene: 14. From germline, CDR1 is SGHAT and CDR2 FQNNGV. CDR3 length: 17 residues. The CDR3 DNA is TGTGCCAGCAGATCCGGGACTAGCGGGAGTGTCTACAATGAGCAGTACTTC. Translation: CASRSGTSGSVYNEQYF.

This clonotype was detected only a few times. CDR3 bases: TGCGCCAGCAGCTTGACGGCGGGAGGGTCTTACGAGCAGTACTTC. This translates into CASSLTAGGSYEQYF. The chain joins TRBV5-1 to TRBJ2-7; 9 nucleotides agree with TRBD2. Germline V gives CDR1 SGHRS, CDR2 YFSETQ. The ends lost 1 base at V and 4 bases at J; junction bases unmatched: 6. CDR3 size: 15 residues. Full variable domain (remainder filled in from reference TRBV5-1 and TRBJ2-7): KAGVTQTPRYLIKTRGQQVTLSCSPISGHRSVSWYQQTPGQGLQFLFEYFSETQRNKGNFPGRFSGRQFSNSRSEMNVSTLELGDSALYLCASSLTAGGSYEQYFGPGTRLTVT.

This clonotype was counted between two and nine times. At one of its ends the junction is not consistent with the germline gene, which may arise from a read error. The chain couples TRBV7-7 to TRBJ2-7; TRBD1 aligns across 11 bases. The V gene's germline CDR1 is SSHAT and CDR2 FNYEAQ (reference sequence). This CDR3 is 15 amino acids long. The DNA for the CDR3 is TGTGCTAGCAGCCGCGGGACAGGGGGACTCTACGAGCAGTACTTC. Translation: CASSRGTGGLYEQYF. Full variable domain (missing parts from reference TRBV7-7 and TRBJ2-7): GAGVSQSPRYKVTKRGQDVTLRCDPISSHATLYWYQQALGQGPEFLTYFNYEAQPDKSGLPSDRFSAERPEGSISTLTIQRTEQRDSAMYRCASSRGTGGLYEQYFGPGTRLTVT.

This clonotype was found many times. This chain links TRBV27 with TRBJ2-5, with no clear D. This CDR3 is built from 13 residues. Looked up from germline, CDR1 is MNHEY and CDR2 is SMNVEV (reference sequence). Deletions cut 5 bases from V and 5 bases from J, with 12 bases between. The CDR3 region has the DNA TGTGCCAGCAGTGGCGACCTAGGGGAGACCCAGTACTTC. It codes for CASSGDLGETQYF.

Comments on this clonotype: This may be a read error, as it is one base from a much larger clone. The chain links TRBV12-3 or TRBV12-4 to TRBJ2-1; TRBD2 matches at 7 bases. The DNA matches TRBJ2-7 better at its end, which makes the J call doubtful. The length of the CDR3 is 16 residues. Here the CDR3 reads CASSSQAGSSYNEQYF. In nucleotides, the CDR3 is TGTGCCAGCAGTTCCCAAGCGGGGTCCTCCTACAATGAGCAGTACTTC.

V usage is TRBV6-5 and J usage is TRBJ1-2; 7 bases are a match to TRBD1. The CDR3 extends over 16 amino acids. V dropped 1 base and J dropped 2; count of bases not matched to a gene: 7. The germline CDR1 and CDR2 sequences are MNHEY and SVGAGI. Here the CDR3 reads CASSYFSGTENYGYTF. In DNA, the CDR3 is TGTGCCAGCAGTTACTTCTCCGGGACAGAGAACTATGGCTACACCTTC.

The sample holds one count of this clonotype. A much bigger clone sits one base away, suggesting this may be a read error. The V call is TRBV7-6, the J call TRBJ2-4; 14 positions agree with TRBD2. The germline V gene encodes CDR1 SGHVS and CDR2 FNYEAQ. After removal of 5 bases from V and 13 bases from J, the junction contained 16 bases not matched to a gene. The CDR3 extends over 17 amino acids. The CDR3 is CASSQGTSGSLTHEQYF. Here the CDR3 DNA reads TGTGCCAGCAGCCAAGGGACTAGCGGGAGTCTCACTCATGAGCAGTACTTC.

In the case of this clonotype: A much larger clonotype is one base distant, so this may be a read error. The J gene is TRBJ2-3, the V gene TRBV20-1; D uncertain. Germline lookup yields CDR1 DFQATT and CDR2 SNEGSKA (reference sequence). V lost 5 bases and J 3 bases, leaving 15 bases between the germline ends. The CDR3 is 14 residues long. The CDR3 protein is CSAHGPQWTDTQYF. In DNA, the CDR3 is TGCAGTGCTCATGGACCTCAATGGACAGATACGCAGTATTTT.

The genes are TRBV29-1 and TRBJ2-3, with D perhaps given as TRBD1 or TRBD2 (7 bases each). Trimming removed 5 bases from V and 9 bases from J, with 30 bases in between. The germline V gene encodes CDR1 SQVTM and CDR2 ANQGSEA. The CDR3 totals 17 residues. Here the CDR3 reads CSVTAGDSRTDSNTQYF. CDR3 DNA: TGCAGCGTTACGGCGGGGGACAGCCGAACCGACTCAAACACGCAGTATTTT.

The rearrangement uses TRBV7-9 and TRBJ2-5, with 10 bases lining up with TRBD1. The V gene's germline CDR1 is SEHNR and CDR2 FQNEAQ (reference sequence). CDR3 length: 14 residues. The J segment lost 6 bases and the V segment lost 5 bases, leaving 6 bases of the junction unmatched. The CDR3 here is CASSPDRGQKTQYF. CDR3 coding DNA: TGTGCCAGCAGCCCCGACAGGGGGCAGAAGACCCAGTACTTC. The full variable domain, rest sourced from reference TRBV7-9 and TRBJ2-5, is DTGVSQNPRHKITKRGQNVTFRCDPISEHNRLYWYRQTLGQGPEFLTYFQNEAQLEKSRLLSDRFSAERPKGSFSTLEIQRTEQGDSAMYLCASSPDRGQKTQYFGPGTRLLVL.

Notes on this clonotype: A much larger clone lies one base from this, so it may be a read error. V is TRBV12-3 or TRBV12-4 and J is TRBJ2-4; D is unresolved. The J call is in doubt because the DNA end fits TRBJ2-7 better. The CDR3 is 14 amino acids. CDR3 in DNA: TGTGCCAGCAGTTTTGAAGCGAGAGGCTACGAGCAGTACTTC. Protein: CASSFEARGYEQYF.

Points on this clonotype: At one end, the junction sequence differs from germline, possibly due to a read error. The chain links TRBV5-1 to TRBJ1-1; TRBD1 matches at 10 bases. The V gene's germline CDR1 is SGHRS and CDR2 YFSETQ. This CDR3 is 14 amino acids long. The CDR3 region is CTSSSGQGGVEAFF. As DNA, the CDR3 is TGCACCAGCAGCTCCGGACAGGGGGGAGTTGAGGCTTTCTTT.

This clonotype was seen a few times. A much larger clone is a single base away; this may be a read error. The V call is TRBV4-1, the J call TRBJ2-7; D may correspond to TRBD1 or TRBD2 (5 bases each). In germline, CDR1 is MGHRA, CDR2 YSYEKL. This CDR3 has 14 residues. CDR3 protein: CAGSQGESSYEQYF. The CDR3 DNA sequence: TGCGCCGGCAGCCAAGGGGAGAGCTCCTACGAGCAGTACTTC.

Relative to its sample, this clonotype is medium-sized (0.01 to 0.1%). The CDR3 loop reads CSVAAGGRFYEQYF. CDR3 DNA sequence: TGCAGCGTTGCCGCGGGGGGCCGGTTTTACGAGCAGTACTTC. The rearrangement links TRBV29-1 to TRBJ2-7, with 8 bases that match TRBD2. The length of the CDR3 is 14 residues. Germline V gene lookup returns CDR1 SQVTM and CDR2 ANQGSEA. The V gene end was trimmed by 4 bases and the J gene end by 4 bases; junction bases not matched to a gene: 9.

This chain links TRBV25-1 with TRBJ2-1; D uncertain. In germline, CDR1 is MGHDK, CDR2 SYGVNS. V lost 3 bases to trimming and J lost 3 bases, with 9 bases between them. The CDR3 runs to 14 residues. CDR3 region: CASSDYVSYNEQFF. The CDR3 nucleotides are TGTGCCAGCAGTGATTACGTCAGCTACAATGAGCAGTTCTTC.

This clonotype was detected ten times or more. The CDR3 DNA is TGTGCCAGCAGTTTTCTAGCGGGAGTAATATACAATGAGCAGTTCTTC. This translates into CASSFLAGVIYNEQFF. The rearrangement links TRBV5-5 to TRBJ2-1; 10 nucleotides line up with TRBD2. The CDR3 covers 16 residues. Germline CDR1 reads SGHKS; CDR2 reads YYEKEE (reference sequence). V lost 5 bases, J lost 4 bases, and 9 bases stayed unmatched.